This TCR beta chain was documented in a study of T-cell reconstitution after alpha-beta-depleted transplantation in children. General study points: Newly made T cells mostly supplied T-cell counts and diversity one year after transplant. Two months or so post-transplant, alpha-beta T cells reportedly derived from several hundred expanded graft clones. Elevated TCRbeta diversity at day 60 was traced, in some patients, to surviving recipient T cells and thymic progenitors.

The TCRbeta library was prepared with unique molecular identifiers. One entry per CDR3 protein results from TCRdb running MiXCR on the PCR reads. The data show 540,000 or so distinct CDR3 sequences, with 20% to 25% seen just once and around an eighth held by the top ten. Note on this clonotype: Its antigen remains unidentified.

V lost 0 bases and J 3 bases, leaving 16 bases between the germline ends. Germline values: CDR1 DFQATT, CDR2 SNEGSKA (reference sequence). The CDR3 is 16 residues long. The rearrangement joins TRBV20-1 to TRBJ2-3; unclear D gene. The origin of this receptor is a boy younger than two who had a stem cell transplant for acute myeloid leukemia, so the T cells may come from the graft donor. The source was PBMCs, mostly from graft donor cells, collected 360 days after TCRalphabeta/CD19-depleted stem cell transplant. The CDR3 region has the DNA TGCAGTGCTAGAGACACTTCCGGATGGAGTACAGATACGCAGTATTTT. It specifies CSARDTSGWSTDTQYF.